Listed below are T cell receptor beta chains from one sample, sequenced in a study of CD8 T cells in Susac syndrome. TCRdb itself ran the immunoSEQ multiplex PCR reads through MiXCR, one entry per CDR3 protein. The table shows some 150,000 distinct CDR3 sequences, with approximately 94% occurring only once. Sequencing was carried out using CD8+ T cells from PBMCs. Receptor source: a human donor with multiple sclerosis. CDR3s include the opening cysteine and the closing phenylalanine or tryptophan. A D gene is named only where the DNA matches it firmly. Only some rows state a clone size, as once, few, many or a class for expanded clones.

>TRBJ1-2|TRBV20-1|-|14|-
CSARDLGRGDGYTF
TGCAGTGCTAGAGATCTGGGCAGGGGAGATGGCTACACCTTC
>TRBJ2-3|TRBV13|-|15|-
CASSFGPEGGDTQYF
TGTGCCAGCAGCTTTGGGCCCGAAGGGGGTGATACGCAGTATTTT
>TRBJ2-5|TRBV13|once|12|-
CASSLVGETQYF
TGTGCCAGCAGCTTAGTGGGGGAGACCCAGTACTTC
>TRBJ2-6|TRBV9|-|16|-
CASKGVVPSGANVLTF
TGTGCCAGCAAAGGGGTCGTACCCTCTGGGGCCAACGTCCTGACTTTC
>TRBJ1-1|TRBV29-1|-|14|TRBD1
CSVPGTGSNTEAFF
TGCAGCGTTCCCGGGACAGGGTCGAACACTGAAGCTTTCTTT
>TRBJ2-3|TRBV3-1|-|20|TRBD2
CASSQDGLAGEHQSTDTQYF
TGTGCCAGCAGCCAAGACGGGCTAGCGGGGGAGCATCAGTCCACAGATACGCAGTATTTT
>TRBJ2-1|TRBV5-4|once|12|-
CASTSLSDEQFF
TGTGCCAGCACCTCCCTTTCTGATGAGCAGTTCTTC
>TRBJ2-7|TRBV20-1|-|13|-
CSARGSPTYEQYF
TGCAGTGCTAGAGGGTCACCAACCTACGAGCAGTACTTC
>TRBJ2-3|TRBV29-1|-|14|-
CSVESGLTTDTQYF
TGCAGCGTTGAGAGTGGACTGACAACAGATACGCAGTATTTT
>TRBJ2-2|TRBV5-1|-|12|-
CASSVHSGELFF
TGCGCCAGCAGCGTTCACTCCGGGGAGCTGTTTTTT
>TRBJ2-1|TRBV12-3/TRBV12-4|-|14|TRBD2
CASSTSGGYNEQFF
TGTGCCAGCAGTACTAGCGGGGGGTACAATGAGCAGTTCTTC
>TRBJ2-7|TRBV6-1|-|13|-
CASSEGESYEQYF
TGTGCCAGCAGTGAAGGCGAATCCTACGAGCAGTACTTC
>TRBJ2-7|TRBV29-1|-|13|-
CSVESDRPYEQYF
TGCAGCGTTGAATCGGACAGACCCTACGAGCAGTACTTC
>TRBJ2-5|TRBV13|-|14|TRBD1
CASSIRTGLETQYF
TGTGCCAGCAGCATCCGGACAGGACTAGAGACCCAGTACTTC
>TRBJ2-7|TRBV5-1|-|17|-
CASSLRKWNRHSYEQYF
TGCGCCAGCAGCTTGCGGAAATGGAACCGTCACTCCTACGAGCAGTACTTC
>TRBJ1-2|TRBV27|-|14|TRBD1
CASSSHRTGIGYTF
TGTGCCAGCAGCTCTCACCGGACAGGGATTGGCTACACCTTC